The 18 T cell receptor beta chains given below trace back to one sample, sequenced in a study of blood T cell repertoires in COVID-19. Here immunoSEQ multiplex PCR was the method, and the copy in TCRdb shows in-frame clones only, minus some. The sample has around 67,000 clones; 87% are singletons. The sequencing sample was made of peripheral blood. Every receptor here comes from a man aged 50 to 60 with active COVID-19.

V gene TRBV28 combines with J gene TRBJ2-5; TRBD1 matches 12 bases. The CDR3 covers 19 residues. Losses at the gene ends were 6 bases for V and 3 bases for J; bases not matched to a gene: 17. Per germline, CDR1 MDHEN and CDR2 SYDVKM. CDR3 coding DNA: TGTGCCAGCAGAGCTCCGACCGGGACAGGGGGCTGGGGGGAAGAGACCCAGTACTTC. Protein: CASRAPTGTGGWGEETQYF.

The V gene is TRBV4-3, the J gene TRBJ2-1; 8 nucleotides align to TRBD2. The CDR3 contains 14 residues. The trim removed 8 bases at V and 2 bases at J, leaving 5 bases unmatched. CDR1 is LGHNA and CDR2 is YSLEER in the germline V gene. CDR3 protein: CASGAGGTYNEQFF. CDR3 DNA: TGCGCCAGCGGTGCGGGAGGCACCTACAATGAGCAGTTCTTC.

V is TRBV28 and J is TRBJ1-2, with 9 positions matching TRBD1. CDR1 and CDR2 (germline): MDHEN, SYDVKM. V shed 7 bases and J 4 bases; nucleotides not matched to a gene: 7. CDR3 length: 14 amino acids. For the CDR3, the DNA is TGTGCCAGCACCCCTACGACAGGGGGCTATGGCTACACCTTC. This sequence encodes CASTPTTGGYGYTF.

The rearrangement uses TRBV30 and TRBJ2-6; unclear D gene. V was trimmed by 3 bases and J by 1 base, leaving 4 bases between them. The CDR3 is 13 residues long. Germline assignment: CDR1 GTSNPN and CDR2 SVGIG (reference sequence). The CDR3 loop reads CAWRASGANVLTF. The CDR3 DNA reads as TGTGCCTGGAGAGCGTCTGGGGCCAACGTCCTGACTTTC.

V and J are TRBV28 and TRBJ2-3, with TRBD2 matching over 8 bases. The CDR3 loop spans 12 amino acids. Germline CDR1 reads MDHEN; CDR2 reads SYDVKM. V lost 6 bases, J lost 14 bases, and 10 bases stayed unmatched. CDR3 in amino acids: CASRAYGTSLYF. The CDR3 region has the DNA TGTGCCAGCAGAGCCTACGGGACTAGTCTGTATTTT.

This chain connects TRBV18 to TRBJ2-2; a possible D gene is TRBD2 (5 bases). Germline V gene data show CDR1 as KGHSH and CDR2 as LQKENI. V lost 1 base and J 7 bases, leaving 13 bases between the germline ends. The CDR3 runs to 15 residues. The CDR3 is CASSPRLADGGELFF. The CDR3 nucleotides are TGTGCCAGCTCACCACGCCTAGCAGATGGCGGGGAGCTGTTTTTT.

The CDR3, as DNA: TGCGCCAGCAGGAGGGGGCAAACTGAAGCTTTCTTT. It yields the protein CASRRGQTEAFF. This chain joins TRBV5-1 and TRBJ1-1, with 7 bases lining up with TRBD1. This CDR3 has 12 residues. V dropped 5 bases and J dropped 5; count of bases not matched to a gene: 3. CDR1 is SGHRS, CDR2 YFSETQ, per germline.

The chain uses TRBV4-3 and TRBJ1-5; no clear D gene. Trimming took 4 bases from V and 2 from J, leaving 12 bases between them. Germline CDR1 reads LGHNA; CDR2 reads YSLEER. There are 15 residues in the CDR3. This chain's CDR3 is CASSRGRYGNQPQHF. The DNA for the CDR3 is TGCGCCAGCAGCCGAGGAAGATACGGCAATCAGCCCCAGCATTTT.

This clone was seen only a few times. The chain combines TRBV3-1 (or the pseudogene TRBV3-2) with TRBJ2-7; weak D call: TRBD2 (6 bases). This CDR3 is built from 16 residues. Germline V gene data show CDR1 as LGHDT and CDR2 as YNNKEL (reference sequence). V was trimmed by 0 bases and J by 0 bases, leaving 12 bases between them. This CDR3 is CASSQDTGVSSYEQYF. The DNA for the CDR3 is TGTGCCAGCAGCCAAGATACGGGGGTTTCCTCCTACGAGCAGTACTTC.

V gene TRBV28 combines with J gene TRBJ2-1; a possible D gene is TRBD2 (6 bases). Germline loops: CDR1 MDHEN, CDR2 SYDVKM. The CDR3 is made up of 15 amino acids. Trimming stripped 4 bases from V and 0 bases from J, with 10 bases between. In nucleotides, the CDR3 is TGTGCCAGCAGTTCGGGACTTTTCTCCTACAATGAGCAGTTCTTC. Its protein product is CASSSGLFSYNEQFF.

Concerning this clone itself: One junction end disagrees with the germline gene, perhaps due to a read error. This chain links TRBV5-1 with TRBJ1-1, with D possibly being TRBD1 (6 bases). The CDR3 consists of 11 residues. The V gene's germline CDR1 is SGHRS and CDR2 YFSETQ. In DNA form, the CDR3 reads TGCGCCAGCAGCTTGGGACAGGATACCCTTTTT. Its protein is CASSLGQDTLF.

The chain is built from TRBV2 and TRBJ2-7; D perhaps matches TRBD1 (6 bases). The germline V gene encodes CDR1 SNHLY and CDR2 FYNNEI. The CDR3 extends over 14 amino acids. Trimming took off 7 bases at V and 0 bases at J, with 13 bases between the two ends. The CDR3: CASNTGLSSYEQYF. In DNA, the CDR3 is TGTGCCAGCAATACAGGGCTCAGCTCCTACGAGCAGTACTTC.

The rearrangement joins TRBV15 to TRBJ1-2; no reliable D call. This CDR3 contains 15 residues. Per germline, CDR1 LNHNV and CDR2 YYDKDF (reference sequence). Trimming took off 3 bases at V and 4 bases at J, with 15 bases between the two ends. CDR3 in amino acids: CATSSFLSEAYGYTF. Here the CDR3 DNA reads TGTGCCACCAGCAGTTTCCTCTCAGAGGCCTATGGCTACACCTTC.

The V gene is TRBV3-1 (or the pseudogene TRBV3-2), the J gene TRBJ2-5, with no clear D. CDR3 length: 14 residues. Per the germline V gene, CDR1 is LGHDT and CDR2 is YNNKEL (reference sequence). V lost 10 bases and J lost 5, with 20 bases in between. CDR3 bases: TGTGCCACCAGTTCAACCCGCCGGCGGGAGACCCAGTACTTC. Amino acids: CATSSTRRRETQYF.

The chain couples TRBV7-2 to TRBJ2-1; 7 positions match TRBD2. V lost 5 bases to trimming and J lost 0 bases; unmatched junction nucleotides: 7. This CDR3 spans 16 amino acids. Germline V CDR1 and CDR2: SGHTA, FQGNSA. The CDR3 reads CASSGASGRSYNEQFF. DNA for the CDR3: TGTGCCAGCAGCGGAGCTAGCGGCCGCTCCTACAATGAGCAGTTCTTC.

This chain uses TRBV6-5 with TRBJ1-1, with unresolved D. V lost 8 bases and J lost 0, with 13 bases in between. Germline CDR1 reads MNHEY; CDR2 reads SVGAGI. There are 14 residues in the CDR3. The CDR3 spells CASRSGNMNTEAFF. Here the CDR3 DNA reads TGTGCCAGCCGATCGGGGAACATGAACACTGAAGCTTTCTTT.

CDR3 sequence reads: CAVGGSGSSYNEQFF. In nucleotides, the CDR3 is TGTGCCGTGGGCGGTAGCGGGAGCTCCTACAATGAGCAGTTCTTC. The chain employs TRBV7-2 and TRBJ2-1; TRBD2 aligns across 9 bases. The CDR3 runs 15 residues. Germline assignment: CDR1 SGHTA and CDR2 FQGNSA. J was trimmed by 0 bases and V by 11 bases; bases with no gene match: 8.

V gene TRBV19 combines with J gene TRBJ1-5, with D possibly matching TRBD1 (5 bases). This CDR3 is 16 amino acids long. Looked up from germline, CDR1 is LNHDA and CDR2 is SQIVND (reference sequence). Trimming shortened V by 6 bases and J by 0 bases, and 15 bases separated the two germline ends. CDR3 nucleotide sequence: TGTGCCAGTAGGAGCAGGGTTCCGAATAGCAATCAGCCCCAGCATTTT. It yields the protein CASRSRVPNSNQPQHF.